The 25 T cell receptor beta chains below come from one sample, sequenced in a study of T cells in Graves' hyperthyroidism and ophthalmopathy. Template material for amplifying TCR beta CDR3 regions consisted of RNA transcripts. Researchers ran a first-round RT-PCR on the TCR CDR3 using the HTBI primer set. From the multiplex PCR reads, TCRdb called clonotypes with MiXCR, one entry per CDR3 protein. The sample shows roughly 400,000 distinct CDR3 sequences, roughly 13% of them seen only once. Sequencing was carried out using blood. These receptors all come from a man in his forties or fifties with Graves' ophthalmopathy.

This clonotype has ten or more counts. CDR3 sequence reads: CASSRQQLSYEQYF. In nucleotides, the CDR3 is TGTGCCAGCAGCCGACAGCAGCTCTCCTACGAGCAGTACTTC. The chain employs TRBV7-8 and TRBJ2-7; possibly TRBD1 for D (5 bases). CDR1 is SGHVS, CDR2 FQNEAQ, per germline. The CDR3 consists of 14 residues. The V gene lost 5 bases and the J gene lost 0 bases, with 11 bases spanning the gap.

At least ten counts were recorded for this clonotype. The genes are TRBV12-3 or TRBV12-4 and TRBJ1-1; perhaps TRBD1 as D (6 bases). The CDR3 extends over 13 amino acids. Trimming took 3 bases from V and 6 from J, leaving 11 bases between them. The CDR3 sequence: CASSLGGPSEAFF. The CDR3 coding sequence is TGTGCCAGCAGTTTGGGGGGGCCCTCTGAAGCTTTCTTT.

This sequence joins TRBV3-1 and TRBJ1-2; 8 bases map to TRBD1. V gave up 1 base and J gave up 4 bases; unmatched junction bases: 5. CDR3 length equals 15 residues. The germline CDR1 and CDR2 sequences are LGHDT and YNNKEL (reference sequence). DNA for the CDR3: TGTGCCAGCAGCCAAGGTTTTCAGGGGGCCTATGGCTACACCTTC. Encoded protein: CASSQGFQGAYGYTF.

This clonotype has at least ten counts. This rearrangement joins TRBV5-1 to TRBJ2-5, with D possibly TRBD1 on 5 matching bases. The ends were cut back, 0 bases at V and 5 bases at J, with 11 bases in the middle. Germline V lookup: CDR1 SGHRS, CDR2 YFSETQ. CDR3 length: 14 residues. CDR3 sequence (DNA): TGCGCCAGCAGCTTGGTTGGACAAGGGGAGACCCAGTACTTC. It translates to CASSLVGQGETQYF.

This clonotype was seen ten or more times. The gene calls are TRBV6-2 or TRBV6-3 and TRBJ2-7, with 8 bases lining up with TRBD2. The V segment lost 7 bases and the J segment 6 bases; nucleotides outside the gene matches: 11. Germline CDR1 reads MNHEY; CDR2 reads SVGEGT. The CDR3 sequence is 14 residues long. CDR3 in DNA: TGTGCCAGCATCCCACCGGGACTAGGTTCCGAGCAGTACTTC. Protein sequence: CASIPPGLGSEQYF.

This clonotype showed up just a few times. Here the CDR3 DNA reads TGTGCCAGTAGTATAGGGCACGGAAGATCTGGGGCCAACGTCCTGACTTTC. Its protein product is CASSIGHGRSGANVLTF. The chain has TRBV19 and TRBJ2-6; D is unclear. The V and J ends lost 1 base and 1 base respectively, with 11 bases between them. CDR3 length: 17 residues. Germline V lookup: CDR1 LNHDA, CDR2 SQIVND (reference sequence).

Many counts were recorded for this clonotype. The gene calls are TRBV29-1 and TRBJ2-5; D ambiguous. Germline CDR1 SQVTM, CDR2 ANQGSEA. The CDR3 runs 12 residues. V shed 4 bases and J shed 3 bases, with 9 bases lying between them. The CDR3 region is CSVGGWEETQYF. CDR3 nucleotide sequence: TGCAGCGTTGGAGGCTGGGAAGAGACCCAGTACTTC.

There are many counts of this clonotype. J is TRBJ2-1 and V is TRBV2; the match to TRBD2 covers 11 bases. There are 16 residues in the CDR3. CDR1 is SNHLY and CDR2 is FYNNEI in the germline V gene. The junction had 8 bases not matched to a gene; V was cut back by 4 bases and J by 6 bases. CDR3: CASSGPGLAESNEQFF. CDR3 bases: TGTGCCAGCAGTGGACCGGGACTAGCGGAATCCAATGAGCAGTTCTTC.

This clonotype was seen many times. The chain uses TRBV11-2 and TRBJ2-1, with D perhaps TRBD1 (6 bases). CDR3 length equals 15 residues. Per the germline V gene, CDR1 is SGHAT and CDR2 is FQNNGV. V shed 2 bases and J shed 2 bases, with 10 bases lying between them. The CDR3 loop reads CASSLSQGTYNEQFF. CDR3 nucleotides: TGTGCCAGCAGCTTATCTCAGGGGACCTACAATGAGCAGTTCTTC. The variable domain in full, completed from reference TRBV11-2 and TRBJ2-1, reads EAGVAQSPRYKIIEKRQSVAFWCNPISGHATLYWYQQILGQGPKLLIQFQNNGVVDDSQLPKDRFSAERLKGVDSTLKIQPAKLEDSAVYLCASSLSQGTYNEQFFGPGTRLTVL.

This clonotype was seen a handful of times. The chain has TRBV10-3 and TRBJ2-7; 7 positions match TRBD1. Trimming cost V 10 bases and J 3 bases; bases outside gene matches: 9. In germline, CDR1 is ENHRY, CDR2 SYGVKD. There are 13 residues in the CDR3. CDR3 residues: CATRDSNLYEQYF. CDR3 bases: TGTGCCACCAGGGACAGTAATCTCTACGAGCAGTACTTC.

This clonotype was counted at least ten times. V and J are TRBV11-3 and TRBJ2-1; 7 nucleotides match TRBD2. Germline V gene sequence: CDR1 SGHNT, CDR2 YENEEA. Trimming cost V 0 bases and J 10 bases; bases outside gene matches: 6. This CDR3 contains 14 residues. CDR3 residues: CASSLDPSGNEQFF. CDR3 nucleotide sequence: TGTGCCAGCAGCTTAGATCCCAGCGGGAACGAGCAGTTCTTC.

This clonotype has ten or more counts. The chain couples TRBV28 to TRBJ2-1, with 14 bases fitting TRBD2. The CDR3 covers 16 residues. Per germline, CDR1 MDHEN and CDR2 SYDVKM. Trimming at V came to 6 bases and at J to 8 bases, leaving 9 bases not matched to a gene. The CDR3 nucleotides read TGTGCCAGCAGATCGGGACTAGCGGGAGATCGGGATGAGCAGTTCTTC. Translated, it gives CASRSGLAGDRDEQFF. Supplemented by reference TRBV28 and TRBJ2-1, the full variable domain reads DVKVTQSSRYLVKRTGEKVFLECVQDMDHENMFWYRQDPGLGLRLIYFSYDVKMKEKGDIPEGYSVSREKKERFSLILESASTNQTSMYLCASRSGLAGDRDEQFFGPGTRLTVL.

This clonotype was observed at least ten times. The CDR3 DNA is TGCGCCAGCAGCCAGGGGGACAGGGGTTATCAGCCCCAGCATTTT. Its translation: CASSQGDRGYQPQHF. V usage is TRBV4-1 and J usage is TRBJ1-5; 10 bases match TRBD1. The CDR3 is made up of 15 amino acids. The V and J ends lost 3 bases and 5 bases, in that order; junction bases with no gene match: 4. CDR1 is MGHRA and CDR2 is YSYEKL in the germline V gene.

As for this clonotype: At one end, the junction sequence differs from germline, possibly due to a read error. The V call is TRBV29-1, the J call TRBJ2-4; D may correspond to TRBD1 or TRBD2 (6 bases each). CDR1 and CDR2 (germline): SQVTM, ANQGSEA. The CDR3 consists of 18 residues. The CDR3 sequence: CSIEGSPGTGGLGNIQYF. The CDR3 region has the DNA TGCAGCATTGAAGGTTCCCCGGGGACTGGGGGCCTTGGAAACATTCAGTACTTC.

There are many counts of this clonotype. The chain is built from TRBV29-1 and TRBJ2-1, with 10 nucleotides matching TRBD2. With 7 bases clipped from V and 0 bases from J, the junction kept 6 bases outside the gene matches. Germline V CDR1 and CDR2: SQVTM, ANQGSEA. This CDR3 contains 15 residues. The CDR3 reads CSAVPSGSSYNEQFF. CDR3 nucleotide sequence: TGCAGCGCGGTACCTAGCGGGAGCTCCTACAATGAGCAGTTCTTC.

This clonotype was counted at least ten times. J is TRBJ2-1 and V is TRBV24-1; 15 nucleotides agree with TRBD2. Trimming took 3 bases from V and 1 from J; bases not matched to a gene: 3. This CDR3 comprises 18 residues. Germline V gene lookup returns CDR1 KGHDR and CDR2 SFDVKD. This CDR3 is CATSDLGLAGGSYNEQFF. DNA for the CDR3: TGTGCCACCAGTGATCTGGGACTAGCGGGAGGTTCCTACAATGAGCAGTTCTTC.

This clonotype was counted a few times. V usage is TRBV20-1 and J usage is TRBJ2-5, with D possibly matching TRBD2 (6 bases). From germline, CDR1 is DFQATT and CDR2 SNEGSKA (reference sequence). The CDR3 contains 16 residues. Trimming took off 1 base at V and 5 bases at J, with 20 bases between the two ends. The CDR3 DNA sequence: TGCAGTGCTAGAGGTGGTGTGGGGGGTCGAGGGGAGACCCAGTACTTC. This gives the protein CSARGGVGGRGETQYF.

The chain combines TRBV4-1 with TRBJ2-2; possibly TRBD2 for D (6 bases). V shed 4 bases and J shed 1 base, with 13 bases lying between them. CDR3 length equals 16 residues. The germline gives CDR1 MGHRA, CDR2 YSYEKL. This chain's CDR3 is CASSPLEGLNTGELFF. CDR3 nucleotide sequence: TGCGCCAGCAGCCCCTTGGAGGGGCTGAACACCGGGGAGCTGTTTTTT.

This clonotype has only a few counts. CDR3 coding DNA: TGTGCCAGCAGCGTCACCGGGACAGGATACAATGAGCAGTTCTTC. Translating it yields CASSVTGTGYNEQFF. The chain combines TRBV11-1 with TRBJ2-1; 8 nucleotides line up with TRBD1. In germline, CDR1 is SGHAT, CDR2 FQDESV (reference sequence). The CDR3 covers 15 residues. Trimming took 5 bases from V and 4 from J; bases not matched to a gene: 7.

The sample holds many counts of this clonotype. CDR3 region: CASSPPGANVLTF. CDR3 nucleotide sequence: TGTGCCAGCAGCCCCCCTGGGGCCAACGTCCTGACTTTC. The chain joins TRBV28 to TRBJ2-6; D is undetermined. Germline V gene sequence: CDR1 MDHEN, CDR2 SYDVKM. V lost 6 bases, J lost 2 bases, and 5 bases lay in between. The CDR3 consists of 13 residues.

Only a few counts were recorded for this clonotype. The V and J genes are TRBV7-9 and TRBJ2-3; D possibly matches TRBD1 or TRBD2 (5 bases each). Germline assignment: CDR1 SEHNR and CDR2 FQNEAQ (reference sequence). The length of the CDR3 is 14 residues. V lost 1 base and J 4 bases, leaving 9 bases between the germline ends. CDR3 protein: CASSLGGPPDTQYF. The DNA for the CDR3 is TGTGCCAGCAGCTTAGGGGGACCCCCAGATACGCAGTATTTT.

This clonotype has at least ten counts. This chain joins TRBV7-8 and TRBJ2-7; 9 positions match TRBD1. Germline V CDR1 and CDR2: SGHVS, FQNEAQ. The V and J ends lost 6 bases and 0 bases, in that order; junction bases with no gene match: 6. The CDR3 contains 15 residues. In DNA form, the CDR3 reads TGTGCCAGCAGAAAAGAACAGGGGGCCTCCTACGAGCAGTACTTC. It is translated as CASRKEQGASYEQYF.

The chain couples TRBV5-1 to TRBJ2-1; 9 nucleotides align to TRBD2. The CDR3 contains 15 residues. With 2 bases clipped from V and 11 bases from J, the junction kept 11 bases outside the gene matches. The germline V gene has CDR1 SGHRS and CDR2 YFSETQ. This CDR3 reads CASSLLAGEQDQQFF. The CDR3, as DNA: TGCGCCAGCAGCTTATTAGCGGGAGAGCAAGATCAGCAGTTCTTC.

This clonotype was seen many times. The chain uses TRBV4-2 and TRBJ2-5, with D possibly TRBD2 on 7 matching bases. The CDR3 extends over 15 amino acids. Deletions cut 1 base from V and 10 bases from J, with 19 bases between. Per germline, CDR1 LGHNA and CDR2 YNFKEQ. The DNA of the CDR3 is TGTGCCAGCAGCCAAGTGGCGGGGGCCCAGGACTACCAGTACTTC. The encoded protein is CASSQVAGAQDYQYF.

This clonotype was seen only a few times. CDR3 loop: CSVDGGGLINEQFF. CDR3 coding DNA: TGCAGCGTTGACGGGGGGGGACTAATCAATGAGCAGTTCTTC. The gene calls are TRBV29-1 and TRBJ2-1, with TRBD2 identical over 8 bases. J gave up 6 bases and V 3 bases, and 7 bases lay outside the gene matches. The germline CDR1 and CDR2 sequences are SQVTM and ANQGSEA. The CDR3 extends over 14 amino acids.